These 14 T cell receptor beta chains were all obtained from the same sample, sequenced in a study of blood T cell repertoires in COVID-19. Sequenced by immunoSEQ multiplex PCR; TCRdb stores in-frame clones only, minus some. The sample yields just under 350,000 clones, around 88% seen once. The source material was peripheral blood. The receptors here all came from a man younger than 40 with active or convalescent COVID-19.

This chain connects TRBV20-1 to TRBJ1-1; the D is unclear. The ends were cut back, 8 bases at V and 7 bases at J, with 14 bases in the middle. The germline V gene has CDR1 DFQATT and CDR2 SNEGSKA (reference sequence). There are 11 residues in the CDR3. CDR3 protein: CSFSPRGEAFF. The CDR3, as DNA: TGCAGTTTTTCCCCGCGAGGTGAAGCTTTCTTT.

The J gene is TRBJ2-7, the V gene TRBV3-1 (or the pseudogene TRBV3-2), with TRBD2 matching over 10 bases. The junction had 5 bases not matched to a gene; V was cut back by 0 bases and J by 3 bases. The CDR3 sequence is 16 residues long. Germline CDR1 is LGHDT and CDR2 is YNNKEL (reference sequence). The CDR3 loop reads CASSQDRLAGDYEQYF. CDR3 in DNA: TGTGCCAGCAGCCAAGATCGGCTAGCGGGAGACTACGAGCAGTACTTC.

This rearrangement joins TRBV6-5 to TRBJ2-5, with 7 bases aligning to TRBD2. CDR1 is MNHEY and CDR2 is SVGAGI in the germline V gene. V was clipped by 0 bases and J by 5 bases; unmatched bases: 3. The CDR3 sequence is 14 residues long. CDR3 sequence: CASSYSLAEETQYF. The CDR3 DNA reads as TGTGCCAGCAGTTACTCGCTAGCGGAGGAGACCCAGTACTTC.

CDR3 DNA: TGTGCCAGCAGCTTAGCGCCGGCGAGGCGGTTACAAGAGACCCAGTACTTC. It is translated as CASSLAPARRLQETQYF. The genes are TRBV7-3 and TRBJ2-5, with D uncertain. Germline V gene sequence: CDR1 SGHTA, CDR2 FQGTGA. CDR3 size: 17 residues. Trimming cost V 2 bases and J 2 bases, with 18 bases left between them.

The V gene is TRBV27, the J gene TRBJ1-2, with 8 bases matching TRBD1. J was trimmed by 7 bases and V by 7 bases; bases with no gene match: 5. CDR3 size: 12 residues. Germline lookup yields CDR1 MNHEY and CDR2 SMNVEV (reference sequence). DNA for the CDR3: TGTGCCAGCATTGGACAGGGAGCTGGCTACACCTTC. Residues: CASIGQGAGYTF.

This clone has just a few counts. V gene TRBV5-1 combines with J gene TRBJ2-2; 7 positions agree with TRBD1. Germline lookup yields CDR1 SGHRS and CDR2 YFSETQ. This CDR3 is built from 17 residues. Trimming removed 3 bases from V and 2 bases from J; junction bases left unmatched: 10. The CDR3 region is CASSSNAGQVNTGELFF. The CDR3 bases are TGCGCCAGCAGCTCAAATGCCGGACAGGTCAACACCGGGGAGCTGTTTTTT.

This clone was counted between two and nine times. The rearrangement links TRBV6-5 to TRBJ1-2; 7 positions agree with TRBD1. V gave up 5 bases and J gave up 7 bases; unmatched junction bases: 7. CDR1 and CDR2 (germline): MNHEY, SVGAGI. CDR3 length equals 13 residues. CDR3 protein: CASSQPTGIGYTF. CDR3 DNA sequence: TGTGCCAGCAGTCAACCGACAGGGATTGGCTACACCTTC.

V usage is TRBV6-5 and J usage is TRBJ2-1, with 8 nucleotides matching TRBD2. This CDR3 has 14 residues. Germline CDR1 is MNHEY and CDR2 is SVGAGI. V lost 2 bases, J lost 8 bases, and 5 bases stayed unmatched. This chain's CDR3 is CASSYGGRRYEQFF. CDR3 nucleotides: TGTGCCAGCAGTTACGGCGGGAGGCGCTATGAGCAGTTCTTC.

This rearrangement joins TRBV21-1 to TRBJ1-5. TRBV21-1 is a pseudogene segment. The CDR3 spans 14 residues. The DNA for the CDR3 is TGTGCCAGCTCCCCTTGGAGGAGCAATCAGCCCCAGCATTTT. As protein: CASSPWRSNQPQHF.

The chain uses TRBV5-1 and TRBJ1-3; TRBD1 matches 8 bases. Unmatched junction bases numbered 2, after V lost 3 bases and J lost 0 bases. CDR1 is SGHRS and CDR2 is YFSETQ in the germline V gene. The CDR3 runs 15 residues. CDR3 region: CASSSDRDSGNTIYF. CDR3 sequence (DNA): TGCGCCAGCAGCTCGGACAGGGACTCTGGAAACACCATATATTTT.

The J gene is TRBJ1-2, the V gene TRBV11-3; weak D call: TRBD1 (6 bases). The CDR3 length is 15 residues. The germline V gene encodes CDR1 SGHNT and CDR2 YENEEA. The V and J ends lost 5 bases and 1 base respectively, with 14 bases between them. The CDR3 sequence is CASSPRRGGNYGYTF. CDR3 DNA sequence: TGTGCCAGCAGCCCGCGGAGGGGGGGTAACTATGGCTACACCTTC.

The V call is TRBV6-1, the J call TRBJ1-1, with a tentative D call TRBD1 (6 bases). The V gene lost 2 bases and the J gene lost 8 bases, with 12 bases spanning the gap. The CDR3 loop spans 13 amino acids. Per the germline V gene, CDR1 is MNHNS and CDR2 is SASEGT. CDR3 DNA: TGTGCCAGCAGTGAACGGGCGGACAGAGAAGCTTTCTTT. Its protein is CASSERADREAFF.

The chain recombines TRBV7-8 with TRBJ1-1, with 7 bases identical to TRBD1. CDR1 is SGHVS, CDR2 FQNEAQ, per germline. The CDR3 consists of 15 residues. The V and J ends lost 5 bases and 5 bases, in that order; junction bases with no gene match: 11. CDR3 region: CASSIPDRPRTEAFF. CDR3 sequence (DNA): TGTGCCAGCAGCATACCGGACAGGCCGCGAACTGAAGCTTTCTTT. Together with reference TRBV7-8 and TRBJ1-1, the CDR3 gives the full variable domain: GAGVSQSPRYKVAKRGQDVALRCDPISGHVSLFWYQQALGQGPEFLTYFQNEAQLDKSGLPSDRFFAERPEGSVSTLKIQRTQQEDSAVYLCASSIPDRPRTEAFFGQGTRLTVV.

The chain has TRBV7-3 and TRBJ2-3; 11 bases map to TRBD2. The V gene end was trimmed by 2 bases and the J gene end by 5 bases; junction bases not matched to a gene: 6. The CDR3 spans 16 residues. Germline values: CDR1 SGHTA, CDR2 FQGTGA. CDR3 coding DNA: TGTGCCAGCAGCTTAGGGCTAGCGGGGGGAATAGATACGCAGTATTTT. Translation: CASSLGLAGGIDTQYF.